This T cell receptor beta chain was documented in a study of shared clonotypes between healthy human individuals. Trimming cost V 5 bases and J 3 bases, with 12 bases left between them. The CDR3 has 14 amino acids. Germline CDR1 LNHNV, CDR2 YYDKDF (reference sequence). Clones were sequenced by immunoSEQ multiplex PCR, and TCRdb holds only the in-frame ones, with some missing. Of 190,000 or so clones in the sample, 60% to 75% were seen once. CD4+ cells were split into CD45RA+ naive and CD45RA-negative memory subsets. The rearrangement uses TRBV15 and TRBJ2-3; D ambiguous. The sequence was collected from a man aged 25 to 40 in good health. Specimen: memory CD4+ T cells sorted from blood. Subset: CD45RA-negative fraction. The CDR3 loop is CATSLTVGTDTQYF. CDR3 in DNA: TGTGCCACCAGCCTCACCGTGGGGACAGATACGCAGTATTTT.